This is a list of T cell receptor beta chains from one sample in a study of shared clonotypes between healthy human individuals. Method: immunoSEQ multiplex PCR; TCRdb's copy keeps in-frame clones and lacks some. The profile covers about 2.3 million clones, with 92% appearing a single time and 0.37% taken by the ten largest. Sequencing used naive CD4+ T cells from PBMCs. The receptors derive from a man aged 18 to 35 in good health. Some clones in this sample may be carry-over from other donors' samples. Each CDR3 is given with its conserved first and last residue. A D gene is named only where the DNA matches it firmly. Size values are once, few and many counts, or a class for expanded clones, and some rows have none.

>NA|TRBV6-5|NA|TRBJ1-2
CASSYSDRGGYTF
TGTGCCAGCAGTTACTCGGACCGTGGGGGCTACACCTTC
>few|TRBV6-1|TRBD2|TRBJ2-1
CASSESRGGSPYNEQFF
TGTGCCAGCAGTGAAAGTAGGGGCGGGAGCCCTTACAATGAGCAGTTCTTC
>NA|TRBV7-9|TRBD2|TRBJ2-3
CASSRAGLTPNTDTQYF
TGTGCCAGCAGTCGGGCGGGACTAACACCGAACACAGATACGCAGTATTTT
>NA|TRBV7-8|NA|TRBJ1-5
CASSRSLGRSPAPQHF
TGTGCCAGCAGCCGGTCCCTTGGCCGGTCTCCGGCTCCCCAGCATTTT
>once|TRBV5-1|TRBD1|TRBJ1-2
CASSLERTGGSGYTF
TGCGCCAGCAGCTTGGAAAGGACAGGGGGCTCTGGCTACACCTTC
>NA|TRBV28|TRBD1|TRBJ2-3
CASSFAGTGFTDTQYF
TGTGCCAGCAGTTTTGCCGGGACAGGATTCACAGATACGCAGTATTTT
>NA|TRBV7-9|TRBD1|TRBJ2-7
CASSSTGTGPYEQYF
TGTGCCAGCAGCTCAACCGGGACAGGACCCTACGAGCAGTACTTC
>NA|TRBV5-4|NA|TRBJ2-7
CASSLGGISSSYEQYF
TGTGCCAGCAGCTTGGGGGGAATAAGTAGCTCCTACGAGCAGTACTTC
>NA|TRBV6-5|NA|TRBJ1-2
CASSYSGQGNGYTF
TGTGCCAGCAGTTACTCGGGGCAGGGGAATGGCTACACCTTC
>NA|TRBV2|NA|TRBJ2-7
CASRTYWSQKDEQYF
TGTGCCAGCAGGACCTACTGGTCCCAAAAGGACGAGCAGTACTTC
>NA|TRBV27|NA|TRBJ2-7
CASSLSSSDSYEQYF
TGTGCCAGCAGTTTATCAAGCTCGGATTCCTACGAGCAGTACTTC
>NA|TRBV29-1|NA|TRBJ2-5
CSVGRLYRKETQYF
TGCAGCGTAGGAAGACTGTACCGAAAAGAGACCCAGTACTTC
>NA|TRBV6-1|TRBD1|TRBJ1-1
CASSAIQGGTEAFF
TGTGCCAGCAGTGCGATACAGGGGGGCACTGAAGCTTTCTTT
>NA|TRBV10-2|NA|TRBJ2-2
CASSFMTGTGELFF
TGCGCCAGCAGCTTTATGACGGGCACCGGGGAGCTGTTTTTT
>NA|TRBV2|TRBD2|TRBJ2-5
CAGATSAGGTQYF
TGTGCCGGGGCGACTAGCGCAGGCGGGACCCAGTACTTC
>NA|TRBV25-1|NA|TRBJ2-2
CASSEFRRGDTGELFF
TGTGCCAGCAGTGAATTTAGGCGAGGAGACACCGGGGAGCTGTTTTTT
>NA|TRBV7-9|NA|TRBJ1-5
CASSLETERGQPQHF
TGTGCCAGCAGCTTAGAGACAGAGCGAGGGCAGCCCCAGCATTTT
>NA|TRBV5-1|NA|TRBJ2-7
CASSLFGGTEQYF
TGCGCCAGCAGCTTATTCGGAGGGACCGAGCAGTACTTC
>NA|TRBV18|NA|TRBJ2-6
CASSQDSGANVLTF
TGTGCCAGCTCCCAAGACTCTGGGGCCAACGTCCTGACTTTC
>NA|TRBV5-3|NA|TRBJ1-1
CARTGGGDEAFF
TGTGCCAGAACAGGCGGGGGGGACGAAGCTTTCTTT
>NA|TRBV7-9|TRBD2|TRBJ2-1
CASSSTPGLAKLHNEQFF
TGTGCCAGCAGCTCGACCCCGGGACTAGCTAAACTCCACAATGAGCAGTTCTTC
>NA|TRBV25-1|TRBD1|TRBJ1-4
CASSELDRGWTNEKLFF
TGTGCCAGCAGTGAATTGGACAGGGGATGGACTAATGAAAAACTGTTTTTT
>NA|TRBV20-1|NA|TRBJ1-4
CSAFIEKLFF
TGCAGTGCTTTTATTGAAAAACTGTTTTTT
>NA|TRBV4-1|NA|TRBJ2-7
CASSQVGQKVSYEQYF
TGCGCCAGCAGCCAAGTAGGACAGAAAGTCTCCTACGAGCAGTACTTC
>NA|TRBV5-4|NA|TRBJ2-1
CASSLDRYNEQFF
TGTGCCAGCAGCTTGGATAGATACAATGAGCAGTTCTTC
>NA|TRBV11-2|TRBD2|TRBJ2-1
CASSPTPGLAVSGFF
TGTGCCAGCAGCCCCACCCCGGGACTAGCAGTTAGTGGGTTCTTC
>NA|TRBV6-6|NA|TRBJ2-3
CASSYVGRTDTQYF
TGTGCCAGCAGTTACGTGGGGAGGACAGATACGCAGTATTTT
>NA|TRBV6-5|NA|TRBJ1-5
CASSYSSRANQPQHF
TGTGCCAGCAGTTACTCGTCAAGGGCCAATCAGCCCCAGCATTTT
>NA|TRBV2|TRBD1|TRBJ1-2
CASTPKLTGTGGGYTF
TGTGCCAGCACTCCAAAATTGACCGGGACAGGGGGCGGCTACACCTTC
>NA|TRBV7-9|NA|TRBJ1-6
CASSPEGISPLHF
TGTGCCAGCAGCCCGGAGGGGATTTCACCCCTCCACTTT
>NA|TRBV6-6|TRBD2|TRBJ2-3
CASRPRAGMSTDTQYF
TGTGCCAGCAGACCCCGAGCGGGAATGAGCACAGATACGCAGTATTTT
>NA|TRBV23-1|TRBD1|TRBJ1-1
CASSQSGQGGTEAFF
TGCGCCAGCAGTCAATCGGGACAGGGCGGGACTGAAGCTTTCTTT
>NA|TRBV11-2|NA|TRBJ1-1
CASSSMLSSRVFF
TGTGCCAGCAGCTCGATGCTATCCTCTCGGGTTTTCTTT
>NA|TRBV7-6|NA|TRBJ2-1
CASSPIGGGSYNEQFF
TGTGCCAGCAGCCCGATAGGGGGGGGCTCCTACAATGAGCAGTTCTTC
>NA|TRBV9|NA|TRBJ2-2
CASSAVTQTGELFF
TGTGCCAGCAGCGCGGTAACTCAAACCGGGGAGCTGTTTTTT
>NA|TRBV6-6|NA|TRBJ1-5
CASSYSRVSNQPQHF
TGTGCCAGCAGTTACTCAAGAGTTAGCAATCAGCCCCAGCATTTT
>NA|TRBV19|NA|TRBJ1-5
CASGSNQPQHF
TGTGCCAGCGGTAGCAATCAGCCCCAGCATTTT
>NA|TRBV28|TRBD1|TRBJ2-7
CASSLWPGTGDTYEQYF
TGTGCCAGCAGTTTATGGCCCGGGACAGGGGATACCTACGAGCAGTACTTC
>NA|TRBV5-1|NA|TRBJ2-3
CASARDRPTDTQYF
TGCGCCAGCGCCCGGGACCGCCCCACAGATACGCAGTATTTT
>NA|TRBV28|NA|TRBJ1-2
CASSAPRYRQVQGLAGYTF
TGTGCCAGCAGTGCCCCTCGATACAGGCAGGTACAGGGACTTGCTGGCTACACCTTC
>NA|TRBV7-7|TRBD1|TRBJ2-5
CASSQTGTAKETQYF
TGTGCCAGCAGCCAAACCGGGACAGCAAAAGAGACCCAGTACTTC
>NA|TRBV11-3|NA|TRBJ1-1
CASSSAENTEAFF
TGTGCCAGCAGCTCCGCCGAGAACACTGAAGCTTTCTTT